Each of the 20 T cell receptor beta chains below was sequenced from the same sample in a study of vaccination effects on CD4 cells after COVID-19. Clones were read by immunoSEQ multiplex PCR, and TCRdb kept only the in-frame ones, dropping some. The top ten hold 7.5% to 9.5% of the sample, which has tens of thousands of clones, about 66% seen once. Antigen-specific CD4+ T cell clonotypes were called by their expansion after viral peptide-pool culture in ViraFEST. Researchers isolated CD4+ T cells once approximately eleven days of culture had elapsed. Of the BNT162b2 and mRNA-1273 vaccines, participants received two doses of one or the other. For these TCRs, the target antigens are not known. The sequenced sample was CD4+ T cells from PBMCs cultured with SARS-CoV-2 spike peptides, obtained after COVID-19 vaccination. The receptors were gathered from a human donor who received a COVID-19 vaccine.

V and J are TRBV6-6 and TRBJ2-2; no reliable D call. Germline CDR1 is MNHNY and CDR2 is SVGAGI (reference sequence). Trimming shortened V by 5 bases and J by 5 bases, and 24 bases separated the two germline ends. This CDR3 contains 18 residues. In DNA, the CDR3 is TGTGCCAGCAGTCAGGCCACCAGTTTTGCCTGGCGGACCGGGGAGCTGTTTTTT. It yields the protein CASSQATSFAWRTGELFF.

This chain links TRBV6-1 with TRBJ1-5; D is unresolved. Germline-derived CDR1 and CDR2 are MNHNS and SASEGT. The V gene lost 3 bases and the J gene lost 3 bases, with 6 bases spanning the gap. The CDR3 totals 13 residues. CDR3 DNA sequence: TGTGCCAGCAGTGATCCTTTCAATCAGCCCCAGCATTTT. Its protein is CASSDPFNQPQHF.

The J gene is TRBJ2-2, the V gene TRBV4-1; possibly TRBD1 for D (6 bases). This CDR3 spans 16 amino acids. Germline-derived CDR1 and CDR2 are MGHRA and YSYEKL. V dropped 6 bases and J dropped 2 bases, with 16 bases sitting between them. Written as DNA, the CDR3 is TGCGCCAGCAGACACATGACAGGACCCAACACCGGGGAGCTGTTTTTT. Amino acids: CASRHMTGPNTGELFF.

The rearrangement joins TRBV2 to TRBJ1-2, with a weak D call TRBD1 (6 bases). Germline CDR1 and CDR2: SNHLY and FYNNEI. The CDR3 loop spans 14 amino acids. V was shortened by 4 bases and J by 7 bases, with 16 bases between the two germline ends. CDR3: CASSGGFTGSGYTF. The CDR3 DNA reads as TGTGCCAGCAGTGGGGGGTTTACAGGGTCTGGCTACACCTTC.

The chain carries TRBV12-3 or TRBV12-4 and TRBJ2-5, with TRBD2 matching over 7 bases. This CDR3 has 13 residues. V lost 6 bases to trimming and J lost 5 bases; unmatched junction nucleotides: 6. The CDR3 protein is CASRSSGTETQYF. CDR3 DNA: TGTGCCAGCAGATCAAGCGGGACTGAGACCCAGTACTTC.

This chain uses TRBV5-1 with TRBJ2-7, with D possibly matching TRBD2 (6 bases). Germline loops: CDR1 SGHRS, CDR2 YFSETQ. The V end lost 0 bases, the J end lost 5 bases, and 12 bases lay between the germline ends. The CDR3 loop spans 14 amino acids. The DNA for the CDR3 is TGCGCCAGCAGCTTGGTGGGGGGTGATAACGAGCAGTACTTC. Amino acid sequence: CASSLVGGDNEQYF.

This clone was recorded a few times. The rearrangement uses TRBV5-1 and TRBJ1-2; the D is unclear. This CDR3 comprises 14 residues. From germline, CDR1 is SGHRS and CDR2 YFSETQ. The ends were cut back, 0 bases at V and 7 bases at J, with 13 bases in the middle. CDR3 nucleotide sequence: TGCGCCAGCAGCTTGGAGGCAGAAACCCGTGGCTACACCTTC. Its translation: CASSLEAETRGYTF. The full variable domain, rest sourced from reference TRBV5-1 and TRBJ1-2, is KAGVTQTPRYLIKTRGQQVTLSCSPISGHRSVSWYQQTPGQGLQFLFEYFSETQRNKGNFPGRFSGRQFSNSRSEMNVSTLELGDSALYLCASSLEAETRGYTFGSGTRLTVV.

This chain uses TRBV5-5 with TRBJ2-1, with D maybe TRBD2 (5 bases). Germline values: CDR1 SGHKS, CDR2 YYEKEE (reference sequence). The CDR3 covers 13 residues. V lost 2 bases and J 9 bases, leaving 12 bases between the germline ends. DNA of the CDR3: TGTGCCAGCAGCTTTGAACCGGCGGGTGAGCAGTTCTTC. It specifies CASSFEPAGEQFF. The full variable domain, with the rest looked up from reference TRBV5-5 and TRBJ2-1, is DAGVTQSPTHLIKTRGQQVTLRCSPISGHKSVSWYQQVLGQGPQFIFQYYEKEERGRGNFPDRFSARQFPNYSSELNVNALLLGDSALYLCASSFEPAGEQFFGPGTRLTVL.

This clone was observed a handful of times. Other DNA sequences in this specimen translate into the identical CDR3. This sequence joins TRBV2 and TRBJ1-1; tentatively, D is TRBD1 (6 bases). The CDR3 is made up of 12 amino acids. The ends were cut back, 8 bases at V and 1 base at J, with 8 bases in the middle. Looked up from germline, CDR1 is SNHLY and CDR2 is FYNNEI. The DNA of the CDR3 is TGTGCCAGCGGAGGGGGGAACACTGAAGCTTTCTTT. Translated: CASGGGNTEAFF.

V and J are TRBV30 and TRBJ2-5; a weak D match, TRBD2 (7 bases). Germline CDR1 is GTSNPN and CDR2 is SVGIG (reference sequence). The V gene lost 4 bases and the J gene lost 2 bases, with 17 bases spanning the gap. This CDR3 is built from 15 residues. CDR3 bases: TGTGCCTGGACCAGTAGGGGGGGGAGGCAAGAGACCCAGTACTTC. It is translated as CAWTSRGGRQETQYF.

CDR3 nucleotide sequence: TGTGCCAGCAGCGACCGCGGCGGGAGCTATGGCTACACCTTC. It yields the protein CASSDRGGSYGYTF. The V call is TRBV6-4, the J call TRBJ1-2, with D unclear. Trimming shortened V by 6 bases and J by 4 bases, and 15 bases separated the two germline ends. Germline lookup yields CDR1 MRHNA and CDR2 SNTAGT. This CDR3 is 14 amino acids long.

The chain joins TRBV6-5 to TRBJ1-2, with 7 bases fitting TRBD1. The CDR3 has 15 amino acids. Germline assignment: CDR1 MNHEY and CDR2 SVGAGI. After removal of 4 bases from V and 3 bases from J, the junction contained 8 bases not matched to a gene. CDR3 amino acids: CASSSRRQGYYGYTF. The CDR3 bases are TGTGCCAGCAGTTCACGCCGACAGGGCTACTATGGCTACACCTTC.

The gene calls are TRBV6-5 and TRBJ1-5; 7 bases are a match to TRBD1. The CDR3 totals 14 residues. V gave up 7 bases and J gave up 6 bases; unmatched junction bases: 9. The germline CDR1 and CDR2 sequences are MNHEY and SVGAGI. CDR3 residues: CASNFRGIGQPQHF. CDR3 nucleotides: TGTGCCAGCAACTTCAGGGGGATCGGTCAGCCCCAGCATTTT.

This clone was counted between two and nine times. The chain recombines TRBV5-1 with TRBJ1-3; 10 nucleotides align to TRBD1. Germline V lookup: CDR1 SGHRS, CDR2 YFSETQ. Germline trimming cut 0 bases from V and 4 bases from J; bases unmatched to any gene: 4. This CDR3 spans 16 amino acids. The CDR3 sequence is CASSLATGGTGNTIYF. In DNA, the CDR3 is TGCGCCAGCAGCTTGGCGACAGGGGGCACGGGAAACACCATATATTTT.

The rearrangement links TRBV19 to TRBJ2-7; 10 positions agree with TRBD2. This CDR3 has 15 amino acids. Germline trimming cut 4 bases from V and 4 bases from J; bases unmatched to any gene: 7. Looked up from germline, CDR1 is LNHDA and CDR2 is SQIVND (reference sequence). CDR3 sequence: CASSTLAGGLYEQYF. DNA of the CDR3: TGTGCCAGTAGTACCTTAGCGGGAGGTTTGTACGAGCAGTACTTC.

The chain combines TRBV5-1 with TRBJ2-7, with TRBD1 matching 7 bases. CDR3 length: 13 residues. The ends lost 10 bases at V and 5 bases at J; junction bases unmatched: 12. The germline V gene encodes CDR1 SGHRS and CDR2 YFSETQ. This chain's CDR3 is CASSGQGENEQYF. The CDR3 nucleotides are TGCGCCTCGTCAGGGCAGGGGGAGAACGAGCAGTACTTC.

The V and J genes are TRBV5-1 and TRBJ2-5; 9 positions match TRBD2. J was trimmed by 2 bases and V by 7 bases; bases with no gene match: 9. Germline lookup yields CDR1 SGHRS and CDR2 YFSETQ. The CDR3 has 15 residues. CDR3 amino acids: CASAVGLAGQETQYF. In DNA form, the CDR3 reads TGCGCCAGCGCAGTGGGGCTAGCGGGGCAAGAGACCCAGTACTTC.

This clone was seen a single time. The chain uses TRBV18 and TRBJ1-6; D not resolved. Germline V gene sequence: CDR1 KGHSH, CDR2 LQKENI. This CDR3 is 14 amino acids long. The germline V and J ends were trimmed by 4 bases and 8 bases, with 12 bases remaining between them. The CDR3 region is CASSLQKFDSPLHF. CDR3 bases: TGTGCCAGCTCACTCCAAAAATTTGATTCACCCCTCCACTTT.

This chain connects TRBV9 to TRBJ2-1, with TRBD2 matching over 11 bases. Per the germline V gene, CDR1 is SGDLS and CDR2 is YYNGEE. V was clipped by 5 bases and J by 6 bases; unmatched bases: 10. The CDR3 contains 16 residues. This chain's CDR3 is CASSRVPGLAVNEQFF. The CDR3 DNA sequence: TGTGCCAGCAGTCGAGTACCGGGACTAGCGGTCAATGAGCAGTTCTTC.

The chain joins TRBV6-5 to TRBJ2-1; TRBD2 matches 10 bases. The V gene end was trimmed by 7 bases and the J gene end by 4 bases; junction bases not matched to a gene: 4. This CDR3 spans 14 amino acids. From germline, CDR1 is MNHEY and CDR2 SVGAGI. The CDR3 coding sequence is TGTGCCAGCAAGGAGCGGGGGGGGTACAATGAGCAGTTCTTC. This gives the protein CASKERGGYNEQFF.